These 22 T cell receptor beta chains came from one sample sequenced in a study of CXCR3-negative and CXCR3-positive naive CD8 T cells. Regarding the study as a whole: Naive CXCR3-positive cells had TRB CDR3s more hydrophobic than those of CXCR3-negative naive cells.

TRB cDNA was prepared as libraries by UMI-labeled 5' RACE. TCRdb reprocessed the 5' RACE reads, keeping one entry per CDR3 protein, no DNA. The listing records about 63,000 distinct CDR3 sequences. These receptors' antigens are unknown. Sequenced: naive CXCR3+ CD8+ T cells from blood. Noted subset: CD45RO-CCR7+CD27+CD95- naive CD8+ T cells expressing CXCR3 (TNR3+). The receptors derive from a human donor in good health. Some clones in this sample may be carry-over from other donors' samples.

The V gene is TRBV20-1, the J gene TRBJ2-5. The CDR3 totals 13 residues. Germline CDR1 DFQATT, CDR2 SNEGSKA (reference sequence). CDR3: CSAIGNGEETQYF.

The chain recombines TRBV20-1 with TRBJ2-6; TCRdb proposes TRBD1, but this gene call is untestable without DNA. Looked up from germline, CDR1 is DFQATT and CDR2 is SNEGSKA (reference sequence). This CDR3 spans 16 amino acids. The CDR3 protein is CSARGAVASGANVLTF.

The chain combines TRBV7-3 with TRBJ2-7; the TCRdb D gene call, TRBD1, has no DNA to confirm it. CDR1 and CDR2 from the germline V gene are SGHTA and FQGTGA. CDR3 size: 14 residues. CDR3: CASSLPGEGETQYF.

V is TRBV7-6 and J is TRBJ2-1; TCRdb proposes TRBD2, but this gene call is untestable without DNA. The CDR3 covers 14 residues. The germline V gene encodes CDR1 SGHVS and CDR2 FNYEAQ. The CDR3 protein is CASSPLESPGEQFF.

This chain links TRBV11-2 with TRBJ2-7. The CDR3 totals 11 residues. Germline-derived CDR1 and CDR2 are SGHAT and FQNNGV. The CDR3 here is CASSRGYEQYF. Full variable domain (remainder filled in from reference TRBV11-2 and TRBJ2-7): EAGVAQSPRYKIIEKRQSVAFWCNPISGHATLYWYQQILGQGPKLLIQFQNNGVVDDSQLPKDRFSAERLKGVDSTLKIQPAKLEDSAVYLCASSRGYEQYFGPGTRLTVT.

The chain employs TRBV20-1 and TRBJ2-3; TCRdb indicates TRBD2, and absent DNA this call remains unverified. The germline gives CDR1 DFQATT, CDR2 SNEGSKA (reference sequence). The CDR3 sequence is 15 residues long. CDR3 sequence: CSARDSGPPTDTQYF.

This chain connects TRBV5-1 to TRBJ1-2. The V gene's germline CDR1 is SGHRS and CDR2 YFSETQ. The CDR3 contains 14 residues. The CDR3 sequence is CASSSGLRIYGYTF.

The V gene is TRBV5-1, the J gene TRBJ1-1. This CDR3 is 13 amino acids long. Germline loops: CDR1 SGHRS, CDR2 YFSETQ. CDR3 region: CASSGQGNTEAFF.

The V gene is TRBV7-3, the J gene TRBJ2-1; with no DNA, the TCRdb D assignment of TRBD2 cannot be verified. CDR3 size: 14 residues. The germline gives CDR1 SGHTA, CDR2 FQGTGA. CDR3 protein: CASSLLAGTNEQFF. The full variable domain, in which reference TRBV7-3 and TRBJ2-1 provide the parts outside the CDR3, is GAGVSQTPSNKVTEKGKYVELRCDPISGHTALYWYRQSLGQGPEFLIYFQGTGAADDSGLPNDRFFAVRPEGSVSTLKIQRTERGDSAVYLCASSLLAGTNEQFFGPGTRLTVL.

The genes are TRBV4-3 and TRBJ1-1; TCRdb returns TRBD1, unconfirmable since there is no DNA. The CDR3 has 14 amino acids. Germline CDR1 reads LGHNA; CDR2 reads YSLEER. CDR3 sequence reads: CASSPGAGLTEAFF.

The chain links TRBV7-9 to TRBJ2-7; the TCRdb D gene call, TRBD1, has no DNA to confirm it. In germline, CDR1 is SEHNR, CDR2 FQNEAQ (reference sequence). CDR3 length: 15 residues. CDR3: CASSRQRATSYEQYF.

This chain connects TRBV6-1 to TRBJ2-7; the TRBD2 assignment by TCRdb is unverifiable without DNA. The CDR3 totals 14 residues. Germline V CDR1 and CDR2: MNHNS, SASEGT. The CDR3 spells CASSGTPLSYEQYF.

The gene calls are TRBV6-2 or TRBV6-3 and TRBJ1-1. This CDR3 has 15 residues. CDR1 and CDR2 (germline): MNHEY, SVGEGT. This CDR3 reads CASSFAGVSVTEAFF.

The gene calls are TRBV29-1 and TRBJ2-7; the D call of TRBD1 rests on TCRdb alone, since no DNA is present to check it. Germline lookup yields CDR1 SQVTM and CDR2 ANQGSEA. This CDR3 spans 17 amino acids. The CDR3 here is CSVEADGDRGESYEQYF.

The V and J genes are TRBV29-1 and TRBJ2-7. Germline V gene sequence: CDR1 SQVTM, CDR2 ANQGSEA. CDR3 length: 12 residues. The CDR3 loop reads CSVITGSYEQYF.

The CDR3 protein is CASSLGPDSYEQYF. The chain joins TRBV7-9 to TRBJ2-7. Germline V CDR1 and CDR2: SEHNR, FQNEAQ (reference sequence). CDR3 length equals 14 residues. Looking up the rest from reference TRBV7-9 and TRBJ2-7 gives the full variable domain: DTGVSQNPRHKITKRGQNVTFRCDPISEHNRLYWYRQTLGQGPEFLTYFQNEAQLEKSRLLSDRFSAERPKGSFSTLEIQRTEQGDSAMYLCASSLGPDSYEQYFGPGTRLTVT.

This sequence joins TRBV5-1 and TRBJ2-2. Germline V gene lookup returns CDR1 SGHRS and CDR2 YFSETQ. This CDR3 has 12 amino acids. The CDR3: CASSLNTGELFF.

The CDR3 here is CASRTSGSGYNEQFF. The rearrangement joins TRBV5-1 to TRBJ2-1; TCRdb returns TRBD2, unconfirmable since there is no DNA. CDR3 length: 15 amino acids. Germline values: CDR1 SGHRS, CDR2 YFSETQ.

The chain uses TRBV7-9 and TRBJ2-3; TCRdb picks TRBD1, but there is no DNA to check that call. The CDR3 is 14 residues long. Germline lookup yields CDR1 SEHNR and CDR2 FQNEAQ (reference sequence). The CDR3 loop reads CASPIGRGTDTQYF.

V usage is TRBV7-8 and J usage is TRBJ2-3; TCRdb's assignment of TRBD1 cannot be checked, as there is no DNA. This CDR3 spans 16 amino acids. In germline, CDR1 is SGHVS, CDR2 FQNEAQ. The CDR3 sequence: CASSPRWRGGGDTQYF.

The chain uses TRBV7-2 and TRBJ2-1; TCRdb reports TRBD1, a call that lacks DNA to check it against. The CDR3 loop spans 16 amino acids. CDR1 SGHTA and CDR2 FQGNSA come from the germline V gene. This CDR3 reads CASSYRSAGSQGEQFF.

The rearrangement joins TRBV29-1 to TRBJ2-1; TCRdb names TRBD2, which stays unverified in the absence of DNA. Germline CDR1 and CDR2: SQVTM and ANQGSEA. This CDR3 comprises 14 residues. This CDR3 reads CSVPSGIGHNEQFF.